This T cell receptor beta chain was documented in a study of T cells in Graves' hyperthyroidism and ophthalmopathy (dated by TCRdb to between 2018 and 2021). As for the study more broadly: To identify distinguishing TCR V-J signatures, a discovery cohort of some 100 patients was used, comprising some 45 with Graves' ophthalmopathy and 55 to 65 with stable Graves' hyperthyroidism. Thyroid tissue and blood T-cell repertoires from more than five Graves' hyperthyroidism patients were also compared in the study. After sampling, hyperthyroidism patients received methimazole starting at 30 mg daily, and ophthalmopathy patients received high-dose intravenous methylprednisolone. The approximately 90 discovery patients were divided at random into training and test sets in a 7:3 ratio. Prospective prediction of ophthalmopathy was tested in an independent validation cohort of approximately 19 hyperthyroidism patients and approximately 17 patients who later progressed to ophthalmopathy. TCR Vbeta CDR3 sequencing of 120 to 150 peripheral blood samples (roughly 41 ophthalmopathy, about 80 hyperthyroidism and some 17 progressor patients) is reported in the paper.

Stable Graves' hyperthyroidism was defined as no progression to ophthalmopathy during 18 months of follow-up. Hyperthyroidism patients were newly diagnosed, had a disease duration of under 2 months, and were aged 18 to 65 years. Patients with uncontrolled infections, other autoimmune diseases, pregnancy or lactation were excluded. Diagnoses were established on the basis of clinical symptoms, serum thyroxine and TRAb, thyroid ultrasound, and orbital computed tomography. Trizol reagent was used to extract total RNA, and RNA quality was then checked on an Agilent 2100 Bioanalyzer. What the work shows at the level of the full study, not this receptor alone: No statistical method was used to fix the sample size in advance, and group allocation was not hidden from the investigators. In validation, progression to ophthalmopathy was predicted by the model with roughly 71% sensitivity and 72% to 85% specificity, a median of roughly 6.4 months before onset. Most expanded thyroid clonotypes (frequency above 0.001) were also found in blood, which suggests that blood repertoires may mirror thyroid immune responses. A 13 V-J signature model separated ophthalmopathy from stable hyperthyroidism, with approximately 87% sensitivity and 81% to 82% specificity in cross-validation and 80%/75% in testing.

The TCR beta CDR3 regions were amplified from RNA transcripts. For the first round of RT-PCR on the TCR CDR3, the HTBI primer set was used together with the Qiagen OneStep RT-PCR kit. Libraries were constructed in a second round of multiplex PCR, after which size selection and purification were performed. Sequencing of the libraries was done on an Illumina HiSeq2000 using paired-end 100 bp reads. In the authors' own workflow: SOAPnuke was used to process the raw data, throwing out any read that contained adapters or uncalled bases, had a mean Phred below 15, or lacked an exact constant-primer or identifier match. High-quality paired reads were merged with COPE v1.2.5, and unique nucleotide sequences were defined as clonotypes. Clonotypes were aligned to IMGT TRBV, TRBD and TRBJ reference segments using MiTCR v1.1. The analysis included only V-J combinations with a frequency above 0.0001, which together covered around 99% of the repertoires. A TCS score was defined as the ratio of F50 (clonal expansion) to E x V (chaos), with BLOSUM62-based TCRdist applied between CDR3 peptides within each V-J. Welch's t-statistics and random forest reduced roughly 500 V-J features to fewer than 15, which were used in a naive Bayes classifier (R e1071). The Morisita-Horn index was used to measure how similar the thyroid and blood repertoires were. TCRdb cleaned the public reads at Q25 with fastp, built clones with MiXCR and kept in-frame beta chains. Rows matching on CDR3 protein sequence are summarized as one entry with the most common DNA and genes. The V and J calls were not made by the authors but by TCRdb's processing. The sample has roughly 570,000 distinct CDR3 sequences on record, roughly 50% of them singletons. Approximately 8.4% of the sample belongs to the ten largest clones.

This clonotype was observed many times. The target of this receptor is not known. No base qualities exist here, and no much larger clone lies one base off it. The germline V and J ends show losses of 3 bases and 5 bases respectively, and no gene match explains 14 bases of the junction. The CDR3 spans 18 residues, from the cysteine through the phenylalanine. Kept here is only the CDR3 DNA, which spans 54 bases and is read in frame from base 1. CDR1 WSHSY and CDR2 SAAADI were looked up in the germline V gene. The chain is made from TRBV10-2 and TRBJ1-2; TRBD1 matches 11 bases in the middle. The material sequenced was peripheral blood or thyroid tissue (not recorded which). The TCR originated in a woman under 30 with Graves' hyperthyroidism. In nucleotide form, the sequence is TGCGCCAGCAGTGACCCCCGAATGGGACAGGGGGGACGATATGGCTACACCTTC. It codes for CASSDPRMGQGGRYGYTF.